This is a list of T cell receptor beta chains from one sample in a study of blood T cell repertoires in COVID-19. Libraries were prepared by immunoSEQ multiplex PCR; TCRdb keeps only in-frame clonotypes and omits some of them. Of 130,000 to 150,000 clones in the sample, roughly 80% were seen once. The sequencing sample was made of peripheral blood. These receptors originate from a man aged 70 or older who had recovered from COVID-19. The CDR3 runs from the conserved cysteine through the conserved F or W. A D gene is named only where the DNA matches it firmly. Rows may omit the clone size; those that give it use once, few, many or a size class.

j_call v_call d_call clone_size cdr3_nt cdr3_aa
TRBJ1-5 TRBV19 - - TGTGCCAGTAGCCCGACAGACCTTATTCAGCCCCAGCATTTT CASSPTDLIQPQHF
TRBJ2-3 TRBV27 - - TGTGCCAGCAGTTTAATCAGGGAAGACACAGATACGCAGTATTTT CASSLIREDTDTQYF
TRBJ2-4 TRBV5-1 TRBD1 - TGCGCCAGCAGCTTGGCGGGACAGGGTGACATTCAGTACTTC CASSLAGQGDIQYF
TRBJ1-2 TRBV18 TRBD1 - TGTGCCAGCTCACCGGGGACAGTCAACTATGGCTACACCTTC CASSPGTVNYGYTF
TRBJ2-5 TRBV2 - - TGTGCCAGCGCAGGACAGCTCCAAGAGACCCAGTACTTC CASAGQLQETQYF
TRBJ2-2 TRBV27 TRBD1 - TGTGCCAGCAGTTTATACGGCCAGGGGGCAGGCGGGGAGCTGTTTTTT CASSLYGQGAGGELFF
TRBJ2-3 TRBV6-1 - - TGTGCCAGCAGTGAAGGTAGCGGAGCCTCCCGTGGTACGCAGTATTTT CASSEGSGASRGTQYF
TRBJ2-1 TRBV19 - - TGTGCCAGTAAAAGGGCGGGACCGAACAATGAGCAGTTCTTC CASKRAGPNNEQFF
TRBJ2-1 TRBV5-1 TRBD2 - TGCGCCAGCAGCTTCGACGGACTAGCGGGGAGGAGCTCCTACAATGAGCAGTTCTTC CASSFDGLAGRSSYNEQFF
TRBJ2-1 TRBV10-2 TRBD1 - TGCGCCAGCAGGGGACAGGGGGCAATCTCCTACAATGAGCAGTTCTTC CASRGQGAISYNEQFF
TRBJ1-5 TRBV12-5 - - TGTGCTACCCGTCCTCCAGGTAGCAATCAGCCCCAGCATTTT CATRPPGSNQPQHF
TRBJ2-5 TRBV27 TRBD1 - TGTGCCAGCAGTAGGGACAGGGTCAGAGAGACCCAGTACTTC CASSRDRVRETQYF
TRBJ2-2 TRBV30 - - TGTGCCTGGGACGGGAGAAAGTCCGGGGAGCTGTTTTTT CAWDGRKSGELFF
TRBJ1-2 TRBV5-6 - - TGTGCCAGCAGCTTGGTGTCAGGGGTTGACTATGGCTACACCTTC CASSLVSGVDYGYTF
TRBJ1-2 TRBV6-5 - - TGTGCCAGCAGTCCCATGTCAGCGGGGAACTATGGCTACACCTTC CASSPMSAGNYGYTF
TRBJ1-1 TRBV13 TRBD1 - TGTGCCAGCAGCTTAGTTGTCAGGGGGCAGTTTGACACTGAAGCTTTCTTT CASSLVVRGQFDTEAFF
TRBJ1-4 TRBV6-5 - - TGTGCCAGCAGTTACCAACAGGGCTATGAAAAACTGTTTTTT CASSYQQGYEKLFF
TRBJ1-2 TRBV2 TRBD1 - TGTGCCAGCACCCAGGACAGGGGTGGCTACACCTTC CASTQDRGGYTF
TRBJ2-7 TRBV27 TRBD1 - TGTGCCAGCAGGCCCGGAGGGACAGGGACCTTGGAGCAGTACTTC CASRPGGTGTLEQYF
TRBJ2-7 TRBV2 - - TGTGCCAGCAGTGAGGGTCCTCTCGGCGGCTCCTACGAGCAGTACTTC CASSEGPLGGSYEQYF
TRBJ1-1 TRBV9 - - TGTGCCAGCAGCGTAGATTCTGGACAAAGGAACACTGAAGCTTTCTTT CASSVDSGQRNTEAFF
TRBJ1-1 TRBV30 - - TGTGCCTGGAGTGTACTTAGCAGCATGAACACTGAAGCTTTCTTT CAWSVLSSMNTEAFF
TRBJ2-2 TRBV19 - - TGTGCCACCATACCAACGACACCTCTGAACACCGGGGAGCTGTTTTTT CATIPTTPLNTGELFF
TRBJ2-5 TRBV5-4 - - TGTGCCAGCAAGGTTTCAGCGCACCAAGAGACCCAGTACTTC CASKVSAHQETQYF
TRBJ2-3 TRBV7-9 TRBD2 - TGTGCCAGCAGCTTCGTAGCGGGAATCACAGATACGCAGTATTTT CASSFVAGITDTQYF
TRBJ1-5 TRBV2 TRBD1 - TGTGCCAGCAGTGCCTTACGGCCGGACAGGGCCCGACAGCCCCAGCATTTT CASSALRPDRARQPQHF
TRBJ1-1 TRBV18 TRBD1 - TGTGCCAGCTCACCGCGGGGACAGATGAACACTGAAGCTTTCTTT CASSPRGQMNTEAFF
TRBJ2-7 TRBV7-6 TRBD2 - TGTGCCAGCAGCCGACTAGCGGGAGGATTGGGCGAGCAGTACTTC CASSRLAGGLGEQYF
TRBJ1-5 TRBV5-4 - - TGTGCCAGCAGCTTGGGGGCCGAGGGGCCCCAGCATTTT CASSLGAEGPQHF
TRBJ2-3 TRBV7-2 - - TGTGCCAGCAGCCTCGGGAATGTGGATACGCAGTATTTT CASSLGNVDTQYF
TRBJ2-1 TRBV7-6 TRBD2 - TGTGCCAGCAGCGTTAGGGGGGGGACTAGCGGGAGTAATGAGCAGTTCTTC CASSVRGGTSGSNEQFF
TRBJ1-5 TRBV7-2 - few TGTGCCAGCAGCACCAGGGTTTATCAGCCCCAGCATTTT CASSTRVYQPQHF
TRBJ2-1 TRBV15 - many TGTGCCACTTCAGGGGTCTCCTACAATGAGCAGTTCTTC CATSGVSYNEQFF
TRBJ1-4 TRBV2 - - TGTGCCAGCAGTGCGTCGGGAAAACTGTTTTTT CASSASGKLFF
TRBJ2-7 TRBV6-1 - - TGTGCCAGCAGTGAGAAACATTCCTACGAGCAGTACTTC CASSEKHSYEQYF
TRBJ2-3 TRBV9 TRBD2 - TGTGCCAGCAGCGTGGTAGCGGGAGTTGAAGATACGCAGTATTTT CASSVVAGVEDTQYF
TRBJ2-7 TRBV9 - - TGTGCCAGCAGCCCCGGAGGACCCGAAGGCTCCTACGAGCAGTACTTC CASSPGGPEGSYEQYF
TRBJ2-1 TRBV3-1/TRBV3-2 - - TGTGCCAGCACTCTAGGGGGTGAGCAGTTCTTC CASTLGGEQFF
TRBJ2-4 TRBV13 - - TGTGCCAGCAGCCTAGCCAAAAACATTCAGTACTTC CASSLAKNIQYF
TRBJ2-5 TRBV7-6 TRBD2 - TGTGCCAGCAGCCCTTGGGCGGGAGTCAAAGAGACCCAGTACTTC CASSPWAGVKETQYF
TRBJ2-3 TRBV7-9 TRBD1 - TGTGCCAGCAGCTTATTAGGGCAGGGGGCCGCAGATACGCAGTATTTT CASSLLGQGAADTQYF
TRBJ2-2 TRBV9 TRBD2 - TGTGCCAGCAGCTCACCGGGGGGGCGGGACTACACCGGGGAGCTGTTTTTT CASSSPGGRDYTGELFF
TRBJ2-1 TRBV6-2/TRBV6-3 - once TGTGCCAGCAGTGCCAGCGCGAGCTCCTACAATGAGCAGTTCTTC CASSASASSYNEQFF
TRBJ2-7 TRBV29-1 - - TGCAGCGTTGAAGAGCCGGGGGCCTACGAGCAGTACTTC CSVEEPGAYEQYF
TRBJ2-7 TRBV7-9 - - TGTGCCAGCAGCTTAGGGGTCCCGGGTCTCTACGAGCAGTACTTC CASSLGVPGLYEQYF
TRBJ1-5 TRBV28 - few TGTGCCAGCAGTTCCGAGGTTGACAATCAGCCCCAGCATTTT CASSSEVDNQPQHF
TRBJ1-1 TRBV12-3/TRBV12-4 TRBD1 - TGTGCCATCGAGACAGGGGAAGACACTGAAGCTTTCTTT CAIETGEDTEAFF
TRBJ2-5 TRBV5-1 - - TGCGCCAGCAGCCGCCCCGGGACTTCCCAAGAGACCCAGTACTTC CASSRPGTSQETQYF
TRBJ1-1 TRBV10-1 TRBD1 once TGCGCCAGCAGGGGACAGGGGGCCGGGAACACTGAAGCTTTCTTT CASRGQGAGNTEAFF